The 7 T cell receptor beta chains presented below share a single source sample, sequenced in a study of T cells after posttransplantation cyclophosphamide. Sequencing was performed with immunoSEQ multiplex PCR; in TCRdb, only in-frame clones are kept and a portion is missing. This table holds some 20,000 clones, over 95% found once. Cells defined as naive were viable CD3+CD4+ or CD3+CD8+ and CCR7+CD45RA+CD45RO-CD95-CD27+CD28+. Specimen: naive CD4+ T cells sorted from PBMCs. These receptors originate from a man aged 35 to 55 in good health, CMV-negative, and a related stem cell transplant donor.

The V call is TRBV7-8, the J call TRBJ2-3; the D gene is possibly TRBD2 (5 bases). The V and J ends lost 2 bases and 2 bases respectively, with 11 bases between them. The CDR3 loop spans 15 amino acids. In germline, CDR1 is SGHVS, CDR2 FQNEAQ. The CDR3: CASSLLRAFTDTQYF. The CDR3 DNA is TGTGCCAGCAGCTTATTGCGGGCCTTCACAGATACGCAGTATTTT. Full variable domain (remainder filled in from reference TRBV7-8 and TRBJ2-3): GAGVSQSPRYKVAKRGQDVALRCDPISGHVSLFWYQQALGQGPEFLTYFQNEAQLDKSGLPSDRFFAERPEGSVSTLKIQRTQQEDSAVYLCASSLLRAFTDTQYFGPGTRLTVL.

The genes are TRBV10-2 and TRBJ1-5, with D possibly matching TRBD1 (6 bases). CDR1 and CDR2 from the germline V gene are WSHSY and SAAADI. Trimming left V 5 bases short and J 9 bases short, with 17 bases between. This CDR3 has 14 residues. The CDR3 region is CASSPDRPPSPQHF. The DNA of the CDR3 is TGCGCCAGCAGTCCGGACAGACCTCCGTCGCCCCAGCATTTT.

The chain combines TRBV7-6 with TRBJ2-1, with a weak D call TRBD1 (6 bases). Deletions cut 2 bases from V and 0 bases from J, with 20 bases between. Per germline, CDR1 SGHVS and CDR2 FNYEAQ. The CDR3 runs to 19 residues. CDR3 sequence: CASSLMVRGPRSSYNEQFF. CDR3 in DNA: TGTGCCAGCAGCTTAATGGTCAGGGGACCCCGAAGCTCCTACAATGAGCAGTTCTTC.

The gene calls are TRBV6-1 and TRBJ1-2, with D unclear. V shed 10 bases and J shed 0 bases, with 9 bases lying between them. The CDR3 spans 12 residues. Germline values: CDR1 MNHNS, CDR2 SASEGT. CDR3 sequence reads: CAIQMTNYGYTF. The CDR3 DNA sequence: TGTGCCATACAGATGACTAACTATGGCTACACCTTC.

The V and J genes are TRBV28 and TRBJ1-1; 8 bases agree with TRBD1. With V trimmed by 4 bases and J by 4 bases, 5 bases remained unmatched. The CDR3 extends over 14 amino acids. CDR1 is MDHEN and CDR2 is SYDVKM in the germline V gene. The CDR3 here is CASSSRQGLTEAFF. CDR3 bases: TGTGCCAGCAGTTCTCGACAGGGGCTCACTGAAGCTTTCTTT.

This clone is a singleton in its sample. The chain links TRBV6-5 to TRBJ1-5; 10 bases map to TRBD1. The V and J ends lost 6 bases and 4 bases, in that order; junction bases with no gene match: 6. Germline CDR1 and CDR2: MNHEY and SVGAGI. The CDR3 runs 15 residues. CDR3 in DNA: TGTGCCAGCAGATGGGGACAGGGGCCTAATCAGCCCCAGCATTTT. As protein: CASRWGQGPNQPQHF.

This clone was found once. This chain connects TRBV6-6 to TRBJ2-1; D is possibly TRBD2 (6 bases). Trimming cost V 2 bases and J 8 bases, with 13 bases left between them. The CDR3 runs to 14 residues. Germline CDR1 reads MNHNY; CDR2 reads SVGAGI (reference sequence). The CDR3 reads CASSYGPGVYEQFF. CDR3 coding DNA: TGTGCCAGCAGTTACGGTCCGGGAGTTTATGAGCAGTTCTTC.